The next 13 T cell receptor beta chains were all read from a single sample in a study of blood T cell repertoires in COVID-19. Assay: immunoSEQ multiplex PCR; the TCRdb copy retains only in-frame clones and omits some. This sample yields about 190,000 clones, of which around nine tenths are seen a single time; 3.5% to 4.5% belongs to the top ten. The source material was peripheral blood. The receptors originated from a human donor in a cohort sampled during active COVID-19.

This clone was picked up one time. The chain uses TRBV3-1 (or the pseudogene TRBV3-2) and TRBJ1-1; D is uncertain. V lost 0 bases, J lost 0 bases, and 5 bases lay in between. The CDR3 is 14 residues long. CDR1 and CDR2 from the germline V gene are LGHDT and YNNKEL (reference sequence). The CDR3 DNA reads as TGTGCCAGCAGCCAAGAACAAGTGAACACTGAAGCTTTCTTT. Translating it yields CASSQEQVNTEAFF.

This sequence joins TRBV18 and TRBJ2-6; D might be TRBD1 (6 bases). CDR1 and CDR2 from the germline V gene are KGHSH and LQKENI. This CDR3 has 15 amino acids. The V end was cut by 2 bases, the J end by 3 bases, with 8 bases between. The DNA for the CDR3 is TGTGCCAGCTCACCAACAGGGTTTGGGGCCAACGTCCTGACTTTC. Its translation: CASSPTGFGANVLTF.

This chain connects TRBV6-5 to TRBJ1-2, with D perhaps TRBD1 (6 bases). The CDR3 has 14 amino acids. V shed 0 bases and J shed 7 bases, with 12 bases lying between them. CDR1 is MNHEY, CDR2 SVGAGI, per germline. CDR3 amino acids: CASSYSSGVRGYTF. CDR3 DNA: TGTGCCAGCAGTTACTCCTCAGGGGTTCGTGGCTACACCTTC.

This clone occurred many times. The DNA of the CDR3 is TGTGCCAGCAGTGGTCTAAAGGGGCACTACGAGCAGTACTTC. Residues: CASSGLKGHYEQYF. The chain combines TRBV2 with TRBJ2-7; possible D gene TRBD1, 5 bases. V dropped 4 bases and J dropped 3 bases, with 13 bases sitting between them. Germline loops: CDR1 SNHLY, CDR2 FYNNEI. The CDR3 extends over 14 amino acids.

This clone appeared once. The gene calls are TRBV6-2 or TRBV6-3 and TRBJ1-2, with a possible D match to TRBD1 (5 bases). CDR1 and CDR2 from the germline V gene are MNHEY and SVGEGT. Trimming pared 5 bases from V and 2 bases from J, leaving 12 bases between. This CDR3 is built from 14 residues. The CDR3 loop reads CASSTRQGNYGYTF. The CDR3 bases are TGTGCCAGCAGTACCCGGCAGGGAAACTATGGCTACACCTTC.

The genes are TRBV15 and TRBJ2-3; 8 nucleotides line up with TRBD1. After removal of 4 bases from V and 3 bases from J, the junction contained 6 bases not matched to a gene. CDR1 and CDR2 (germline): LNHNV, YYDKDF (reference sequence). The CDR3 covers 15 residues. The CDR3 nucleotides are TGTGCCACCAGCATCCAGACAGGGGCAACAGATACGCAGTATTTT. Its translation: CATSIQTGATDTQYF.

The rearrangement uses TRBV29-1 and TRBJ2-7; D unclear. Germline V gives CDR1 SQVTM, CDR2 ANQGSEA. The CDR3 is 12 amino acids. V lost 4 bases to trimming and J lost 5 bases, with 12 bases between them. The CDR3: CSVGTGNHEQYF. Here the CDR3 DNA reads TGCAGCGTTGGTACGGGTAACCACGAGCAGTACTTC.

The J gene is TRBJ2-3, the V gene TRBV5-1; TRBD1 agrees at 9 bases. CDR1 and CDR2 from the germline V gene are SGHRS and YFSETQ. After removal of 9 bases from V and 5 bases from J, the junction contained 7 bases not matched to a gene. The CDR3 loop spans 13 amino acids. CDR3 bases: TGCGCCACCCGGGACAGGGAGGGAGATACGCAGTATTTT. Translated, it gives CATRDREGDTQYF.

This clone was seen once. V usage is TRBV28 and J usage is TRBJ1-5; 7 bases line up with TRBD1. The CDR3 length is 15 residues. Germline CDR1 is MDHEN and CDR2 is SYDVKM. The V segment lost 3 bases and the J segment 6 bases; nucleotides outside the gene matches: 8. CDR3 in amino acids: CASSFKGAGGQPQHF. The CDR3 DNA reads TGTGCCAGCAGTTTTAAGGGGGCAGGGGGTCAGCCCCAGCATTTT.

The V gene is TRBV5-4, the J gene TRBJ2-7, with 8 bases lining up with TRBD2. CDR1 and CDR2 (germline): SGHNT, YYREEE (reference sequence). After removal of 4 bases from V and 3 bases from J, the junction contained 12 bases not matched to a gene. The CDR3 is 16 amino acids. The CDR3 protein is CASSQGPGSGGYEQYF. The DNA for the CDR3 is TGTGCCAGCAGCCAGGGCCCAGGGAGCGGGGGCTACGAGCAGTACTTC.

The J gene is TRBJ1-6, the V gene TRBV11-2, with 8 nucleotides matching TRBD1. This CDR3 has 15 residues. Germline lookup yields CDR1 SGHAT and CDR2 FQNNGV. Trimming took 6 bases from V and 7 from J; bases not matched to a gene: 8. The CDR3 loop reads CASRPGTGKNSPLHF. For the CDR3, the DNA is TGTGCCAGCAGACCCGGGACAGGAAAAAATTCACCCCTCCACTTT.

This chain connects TRBV7-2 to TRBJ1-1; 8 bases are a match to TRBD1. V shed 2 bases, J shed 0 bases, and the junction held 8 bases outside the gene matches. From germline, CDR1 is SGHTA and CDR2 FQGNSA. The CDR3 is 17 amino acids. DNA of the CDR3: TGTGCCAGCAGCTTACTGCGGACAGGGAATCTGAACACTGAAGCTTTCTTT. Its translation is CASSLLRTGNLNTEAFF. Full variable domain (outside the CDR3, taken from reference TRBV7-2 and TRBJ1-1): GAGVSQSPSNKVTEKGKDVELRCDPISGHTALYWYRQSLGQGLEFLIYFQGNSAPDKSGLPSDRFSAERTGGSVSTLTIQRTQQEDSAVYLCASSLLRTGNLNTEAFFGQGTRLTVV.

The V gene is TRBV19, the J gene TRBJ1-2, with 7 bases that match TRBD1. This CDR3 is built from 16 residues. V lost 7 bases and J lost 4; bases outside the gene matches: 15. Germline CDR1 is LNHDA and CDR2 is SQIVND (reference sequence). CDR3 protein: CASTPKGALSSYGYTF. CDR3 nucleotide sequence: TGTGCCAGTACCCCGAAGGGGGCGCTAAGTTCCTATGGCTACACCTTC.